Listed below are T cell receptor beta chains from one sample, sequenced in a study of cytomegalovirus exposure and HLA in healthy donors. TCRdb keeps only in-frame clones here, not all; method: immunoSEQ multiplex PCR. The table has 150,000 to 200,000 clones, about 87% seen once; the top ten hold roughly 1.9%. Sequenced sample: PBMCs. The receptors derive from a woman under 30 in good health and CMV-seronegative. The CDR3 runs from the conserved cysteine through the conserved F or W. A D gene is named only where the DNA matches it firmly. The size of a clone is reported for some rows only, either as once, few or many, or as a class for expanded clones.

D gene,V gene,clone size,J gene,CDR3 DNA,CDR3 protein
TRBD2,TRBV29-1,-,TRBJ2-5,TGCAGCGCTGTAACGGGGGGAATTCAAGAGACCCAGTACTTC,CSAVTGGIQETQYF
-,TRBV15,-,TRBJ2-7,TGTGCCACCAGCAGAGCCGGGGGGCGGGGCTACGAGCAGTACTTC,CATSRAGGRGYEQYF
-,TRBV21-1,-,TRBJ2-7,TGTGCCAGCAGCTACGGGCCAGGGGAAGTAGGACTAGCTTGGTACGAGCAGTACTTC,CASSYGPGEVGLAWYEQYF
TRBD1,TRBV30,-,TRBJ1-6,TGTGCCTGGACTTCTCCGGGACAGCAGAACTATAATTCACCCCTCCACTTT,CAWTSPGQQNYNSPLHF
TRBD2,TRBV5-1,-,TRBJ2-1,TGCGCCAGCAGCTTTCAGGTAGCGGGAGTTGGGAACAATGAGCAGTTCTTC,CASSFQVAGVGNNEQFF
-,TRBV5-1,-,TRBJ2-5,TGCGCCAGCCTAGAACAGGGAAGAGAGACCCAGTACTTC,CASLEQGRETQYF
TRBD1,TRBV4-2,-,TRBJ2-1,TGTGCCAGCAGCCAAGAGGGACAGTCGGACAATGAGCAGTTCTTC,CASSQEGQSDNEQFF
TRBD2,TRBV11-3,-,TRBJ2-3,TGTGCCAGCAGCTCCTATAGTAGCGGGAGGGCCTTAGATACGCAGTATTTT,CASSSYSSGRALDTQYF
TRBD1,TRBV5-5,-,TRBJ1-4,TGTGCCAGCAGCTTCTTTCCCCCTAATCAGGGGGCGGGGGAAAAACTGTTTTTT,CASSFFPPNQGAGEKLFF
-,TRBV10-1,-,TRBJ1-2,TGCGCCAGCAGCCAGGGCCCGGGCTATGGCTACACCTTC,CASSQGPGYGYTF
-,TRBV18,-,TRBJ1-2,TGTGCCAGCTCACCAGACGAGGGGACTAGAGGCTACACCTTC,CASSPDEGTRGYTF
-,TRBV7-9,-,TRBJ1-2,TGTGCCAGCAGCTTATTTCCAGGGGATAACTATGGCTACACCTTC,CASSLFPGDNYGYTF
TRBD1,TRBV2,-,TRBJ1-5,TGTGCCAGCAGTCCCGGGACAGGCAATCAGCCCCAGCATTTT,CASSPGTGNQPQHF
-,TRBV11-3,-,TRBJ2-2,TGTGCCAGCAGCTTAGGAGCGCCCGGGGAGCTGTTTTTT,CASSLGAPGELFF
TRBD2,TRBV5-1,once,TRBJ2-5,TGCGCCAGCAGCTTGGCTTCTAGCGGGATGGAGGGAGAGACCCAGTACTTC,CASSLASSGMEGETQYF
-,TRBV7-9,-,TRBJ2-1,TGTGCCAGCAGCTTAGCGCCCCACGAGAGAGGTGAGCAGTTCTTC,CASSLAPHERGEQFF
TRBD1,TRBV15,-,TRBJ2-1,TGTGCCACCAGCACCCGGACAGGGAGCTCCTACAATGAGCAGTTCTTC,CATSTRTGSSYNEQFF
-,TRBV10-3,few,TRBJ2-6,TGTGCCATCAGTGAGACCGCGAGACTCTCTGGGGCCAACGTCCTGACTTTC,CAISETARLSGANVLTF